What follows are 27 T cell receptor beta chains derived from one specimen sequenced in a study of blood T cell repertoires in COVID-19. The method was immunoSEQ multiplex PCR; TCRdb's version includes in-frame clones alone and lacks a portion of them. The top ten hold roughly 5.8% of the sample, which has a few hundred thousand clones, about 90% seen once. The specimen sequenced was peripheral blood. These receptors all come from a man aged 60 to 75 with acute or convalescent COVID-19.

This chain links TRBV29-1 with TRBJ2-7; D may be TRBD1 (6 bases). This CDR3 spans 14 amino acids. Germline V gene sequence: CDR1 SQVTM, CDR2 ANQGSEA. V lost 4 bases, J lost 7 bases, and 20 bases lay in between. In nucleotides, the CDR3 is TGCAGCGTTGTAGGGCCAGGGGCTCTAGGGGAGCAGTACTTC. It is translated as CSVVGPGALGEQYF.

The gene calls are TRBV2 and TRBJ2-5, with 11 bases fitting TRBD2. CDR1 is SNHLY, CDR2 FYNNEI, per germline. V was pared by 4 bases and J by 3 bases, with 1 base of the junction left unmatched. CDR3 length equals 14 residues. Written as DNA, the CDR3 is TGTGCCAGCAGTGCGACTAGCGGGAAAGAGACCCAGTACTTC. Translation: CASSATSGKETQYF.

This clone has just a few counts. The chain recombines TRBV11-2 with TRBJ2-7; the match to TRBD2 covers 9 bases. From germline, CDR1 is SGHAT and CDR2 FQNNGV. CDR3 length: 16 residues. The junction had 11 bases not matched to a gene; V was cut back by 5 bases and J by 3 bases. CDR3 residues: CASSAARASGNYEQYF. As DNA, the CDR3 is TGTGCCAGCAGCGCCGCCCGGGCTAGCGGGAACTACGAGCAGTACTTC.

This clone has only one observation. V and J are TRBV4-3 and TRBJ1-6; D unresolved. The CDR3 has 17 amino acids. V gave up 1 base and J gave up 0 bases, with 10 bases separating them. Germline V gene sequence: CDR1 LGHNA, CDR2 YSLEER. The CDR3 sequence is CASSQVEPGSYNSPLHF. The DNA for the CDR3 is TGCGCCAGCAGCCAAGTTGAACCGGGCTCCTATAATTCACCCCTCCACTTT.

The chain is built from TRBV12-3 or TRBV12-4 and TRBJ2-1; D gene uncertain. The CDR3 has 13 amino acids. Trimming shortened V by 2 bases and J by 8 bases, and 10 bases separated the two germline ends. The CDR3 reads CASSLWSRDEQFF. The CDR3 region has the DNA TGTGCCAGCAGTTTATGGAGTCGCGATGAGCAGTTCTTC.

This clone was seen a few times. The identical CDR3 is also encoded by other nucleotide sequences in the sample. The chain uses TRBV7-3 and TRBJ2-2; 9 nucleotides line up with TRBD1. V lost 5 bases to trimming and J lost 7 bases; unmatched junction nucleotides: 8. Germline V gene sequence: CDR1 SGHTA, CDR2 FQGTGA. CDR3 length: 15 amino acids. The CDR3 spells CASSPRTGEGGELFF. CDR3 nucleotide sequence: TGTGCCAGCAGCCCACGGACAGGGGAGGGCGGGGAGCTGTTTTTT.

V gene TRBV6-4 combines with J gene TRBJ2-1; 7 bases are shared with TRBD1. Trimming removed 10 bases from V and 8 bases from J; junction bases left unmatched: 11. This CDR3 has 13 residues. Germline-derived CDR1 and CDR2 are MRHNA and SNTAGT. The CDR3 sequence: CAIPGQNLDEQFF. The DNA of the CDR3 is TGTGCCATCCCGGGACAGAACTTGGATGAGCAGTTCTTC.

In the case of this clone: Other nucleotide sequences from this sample produce the same CDR3. The V gene is TRBV5-4, the J gene TRBJ2-7; 12 bases match TRBD2. The CDR3 spans 15 residues. The V gene's germline CDR1 is SGHNT and CDR2 YYREEE (reference sequence). V trimming: 4 bases; J trimming: 2 bases; junction bases outside the gene matches: 4. CDR3 coding DNA: TGTGCCAGCAGCCCGAGGACTAGCGGGACCTACGAGCAGTACTTC. Translation: CASSPRTSGTYEQYF.

The chain employs TRBV18 and TRBJ2-7; 8 positions agree with TRBD2. Germline-derived CDR1 and CDR2 are KGHSH and LQKENI. V dropped 1 base and J dropped 0; count of bases not matched to a gene: 5. The CDR3 has 16 amino acids. CDR3 amino acids: CASSPLPAGASYEQYF. The CDR3 coding sequence is TGTGCCAGCTCACCACTTCCAGCGGGGGCCTCCTACGAGCAGTACTTC.

The gene calls are TRBV27 and TRBJ2-7; D possibly corresponds to TRBD2 (5 bases). CDR1 MNHEY and CDR2 SMNVEV come from the germline V gene (reference sequence). CDR3 length equals 15 residues. The V end was cut by 1 base, the J end by 6 bases, with 16 bases between. The CDR3, as DNA: TGTGCCAGCAGTTTATTTCGGGGAGAGGGTTCCGAGCAGTACTTC. Translated, it gives CASSLFRGEGSEQYF.

The rearrangement uses TRBV19 and TRBJ2-7, with 10 nucleotides matching TRBD1. This CDR3 has 14 residues. Per the germline V gene, CDR1 is LNHDA and CDR2 is SQIVND (reference sequence). With V trimmed by 6 bases and J by 5 bases, 7 bases remained unmatched. CDR3 loop: CASSRGTGEDEQYF. DNA for the CDR3: TGTGCCAGTAGCAGGGGGACAGGGGAGGACGAGCAGTACTTC.

The gene calls are TRBV7-8 and TRBJ1-1, with unresolved D. With 0 bases removed from V and 0 bases from J, the gap between germline ends came to 5 bases. Germline loops: CDR1 SGHVS, CDR2 FQNEAQ. This CDR3 spans 14 amino acids. The CDR3 nucleotides read TGTGCCAGCAGCTTAGCGCGTATGAACACTGAAGCTTTCTTT. This translates into CASSLARMNTEAFF.

The chain has TRBV5-6 and TRBJ1-1, with D tentatively TRBD1 (6 bases). V was pared by 2 bases and J by 8 bases, with 10 bases between. The CDR3 is 12 amino acids. Germline-derived CDR1 and CDR2 are SGHDT and YYEEEE. As DNA, the CDR3 is TGTGCCAGCAGCTTCGGGGGGCCGGAAGCTTTCTTT. This translates into CASSFGGPEAFF.

This sequence joins TRBV9 and TRBJ2-3; D might be TRBD1 (5 bases). V was clipped by 4 bases and J by 0 bases, with 9 bases between them. Germline V gives CDR1 SGDLS, CDR2 YYNGEE. This CDR3 is 14 amino acids long. CDR3 DNA: TGTGCCAGCAGCCCAGACAGAAGCACAGATACGCAGTATTTT. It specifies CASSPDRSTDTQYF. Using reference TRBV9 and TRBJ2-3 for the parts outside the CDR3, the full variable domain is DSGVTQTPKHLITATGQRVTLRCSPRSGDLSVYWYQQSLDQGLQFLIQYYNGEERAKGNILERFSAQQFPDLHSELNLSSLELGDSALYFCASSPDRSTDTQYFGPGTRLTVL.

The V and J genes are TRBV11-3 and TRBJ2-1; 10 nucleotides agree with TRBD2. The V gene's germline CDR1 is SGHNT and CDR2 YENEEA. This CDR3 is 14 amino acids long. The V gene end was trimmed by 8 bases and the J gene end by 5 bases; junction bases not matched to a gene: 6. CDR3 nucleotides: TGTGCCAGCGGTCCGGGACTAGCGAACAATGAGCAGTTCTTC. Translating it yields CASGPGLANNEQFF.

J is TRBJ2-7 and V is TRBV28; 11 positions agree with TRBD2. V dropped 5 bases and J dropped 5; count of bases not matched to a gene: 8. Germline CDR1 MDHEN, CDR2 SYDVKM. CDR3 length: 15 amino acids. CDR3: CASSPIAGGPHEQYF. The CDR3 DNA reads TGTGCCAGCAGTCCCATAGCGGGAGGGCCCCACGAGCAGTACTTC. Full variable domain (rest looked up from reference TRBV28 and TRBJ2-7): DVKVTQSSRYLVKRTGEKVFLECVQDMDHENMFWYRQDPGLGLRLIYFSYDVKMKEKGDIPEGYSVSREKKERFSLILESASTNQTSMYLCASSPIAGGPHEQYFGPGTRLTVT.

V gene TRBV7-2 combines with J gene TRBJ2-5, with 7 bases identical to TRBD1. This CDR3 contains 15 residues. The germline CDR1 and CDR2 sequences are SGHTA and FQGNSA. V was pared by 4 bases and J by 7 bases, with 12 bases of the junction left unmatched. The CDR3 loop reads CASSYGDSRQRTQYF. CDR3 DNA sequence: TGTGCCAGCAGCTACGGGGACAGCAGGCAGAGGACCCAGTACTTC.

CDR3 bases: TGTGCCAGCAGCTTAAGGACAATTGGGGCCAACGTCCTGACTTTC. Residues: CASSLRTIGANVLTF. This chain links TRBV7-9 with TRBJ2-6, with D maybe TRBD1 (5 bases). Germline values: CDR1 SEHNR, CDR2 FQNEAQ (reference sequence). This CDR3 comprises 15 residues. Trimming took 2 bases from V and 3 from J, leaving 8 bases between them. The full variable domain, its missing parts supplied by reference TRBV7-9 and TRBJ2-6, is DTGVSQNPRHKITKRGQNVTFRCDPISEHNRLYWYRQTLGQGPEFLTYFQNEAQLEKSRLLSDRFSAERPKGSFSTLEIQRTEQGDSAMYLCASSLRTIGANVLTFGAGSRLTVL.

This clone was seen only a few times. This CDR3 reads CASTPTGGNQPQHF. The CDR3 DNA reads TGTGCCAGCACCCCGACAGGGGGTAATCAGCCCCAGCATTTT. The genes are TRBV7-9 and TRBJ1-5, with 9 bases lining up with TRBD1. The germline gives CDR1 SEHNR, CDR2 FQNEAQ (reference sequence). CDR3 size: 14 residues. V gave up 7 bases and J gave up 4 bases; unmatched junction bases: 5.

This clone has a single count. The chain recombines TRBV19 with TRBJ2-7; 9 bases are a match to TRBD1. The CDR3 is 15 residues long. Germline lookup yields CDR1 LNHDA and CDR2 SQIVND (reference sequence). Losses at the gene ends were 5 bases for V and 7 bases for J; bases not matched to a gene: 12. The CDR3 is CASSEGTGTWREQYF. In DNA form, the CDR3 reads TGTGCCAGTAGTGAGGGGACAGGGACCTGGAGGGAGCAGTACTTC.

The CDR3 region has the DNA TGTGCCACCAGTGAACCGAGCGGGAGGGCCAACTTTGAGCAGTTCTTC. This codes for CATSEPSGRANFEQFF. The chain combines TRBV24-1 with TRBJ2-1; TRBD2 matches at 10 bases. The CDR3 sequence is 16 residues long. After removal of 4 bases from V and 9 bases from J, the junction contained 11 bases not matched to a gene. Germline CDR1 and CDR2: KGHDR and SFDVKD.

The rearrangement links TRBV11-3 to TRBJ2-7; no firm D call. Trimming pared 4 bases from V and 2 bases from J, leaving 12 bases between. This CDR3 region has 14 residues. Germline CDR1 is SGHNT and CDR2 is YENEEA. This CDR3 is CASSYGDLAYEQYF. The DNA of the CDR3 is TGTGCCAGCAGCTACGGAGACCTAGCCTACGAGCAGTACTTC.

The rearrangement uses TRBV7-9 and TRBJ2-3, with D perhaps TRBD1 (6 bases). Germline assignment: CDR1 SEHNR and CDR2 FQNEAQ (reference sequence). Trimming cost V 3 bases and J 3 bases, with 10 bases left between them. This CDR3 region has 14 residues. CDR3 DNA sequence: TGTGCCAGCAGCTTCACCAGGGGAACAGATACGCAGTATTTT. This sequence encodes CASSFTRGTDTQYF. Based on the CDR3 plus reference TRBV7-9 and TRBJ2-3, the full variable domain is DTGVSQNPRHKITKRGQNVTFRCDPISEHNRLYWYRQTLGQGPEFLTYFQNEAQLEKSRLLSDRFSAERPKGSFSTLEIQRTEQGDSAMYLCASSFTRGTDTQYFGPGTRLTVL.

This chain joins TRBV28 and TRBJ1-4; 8 bases match TRBD1. Germline lookup yields CDR1 MDHEN and CDR2 SYDVKM. Trimming removed 5 bases from V and 1 base from J; junction bases left unmatched: 6. This CDR3 is built from 16 residues. CDR3 residues: CASSQQGVVTNEKLFF. CDR3 DNA sequence: TGTGCCAGCAGTCAACAGGGGGTCGTAACTAATGAAAAACTGTTTTTT.

V and J are TRBV4-2 and TRBJ2-1, with 8 bases aligning to TRBD1. The junction had 9 bases not matched to a gene; V was cut back by 4 bases and J by 10 bases. Looked up from germline, CDR1 is LGHNA and CDR2 is YNFKEQ. This CDR3 region has 14 residues. The CDR3 loop reads CASSRGQGRDEQFF. Written as DNA, the CDR3 is TGTGCCAGCAGCCGAGGACAGGGCCGGGACGAGCAGTTCTTC.

V usage is TRBV6-6 and J usage is TRBJ2-4; D is possibly TRBD1 (5 bases). Germline-derived CDR1 and CDR2 are MNHNY and SVGAGI (reference sequence). The CDR3 has 15 amino acids. Trimming took off 4 bases at V and 3 bases at J, with 13 bases between the two ends. CDR3 residues: CASSSSGFGKNIQYF. The CDR3 nucleotides are TGTGCCAGCAGTTCATCAGGGTTCGGCAAAAACATTCAGTACTTC.

This chain links TRBV5-6 with TRBJ2-7, with D possibly matching TRBD2 (5 bases). The germline V and J ends were trimmed by 4 bases and 6 bases, with 14 bases remaining between them. Germline CDR1 reads SGHDT; CDR2 reads YYEEEE. CDR3 length: 13 amino acids. CDR3: CASSPGLSLEQYF. CDR3 in DNA: TGTGCCAGCAGCCCCGGACTTTCCCTCGAGCAGTACTTC.